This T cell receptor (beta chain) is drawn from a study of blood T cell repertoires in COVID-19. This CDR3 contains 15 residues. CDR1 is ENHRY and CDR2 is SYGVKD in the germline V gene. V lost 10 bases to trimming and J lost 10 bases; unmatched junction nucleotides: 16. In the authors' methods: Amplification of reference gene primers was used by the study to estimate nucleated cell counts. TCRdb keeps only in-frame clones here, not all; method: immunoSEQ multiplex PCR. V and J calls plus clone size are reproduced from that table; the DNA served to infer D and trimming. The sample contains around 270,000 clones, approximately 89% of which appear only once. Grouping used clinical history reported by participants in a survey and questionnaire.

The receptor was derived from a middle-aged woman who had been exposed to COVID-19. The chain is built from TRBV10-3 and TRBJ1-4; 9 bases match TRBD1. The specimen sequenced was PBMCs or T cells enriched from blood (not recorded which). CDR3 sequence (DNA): TGTGCCACCCGGACAGGGGAGGTGGAAGAAGGAAAACTGTTTTTT. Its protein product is CATRTGEVEEGKLFF.